Below are 21 T cell receptor beta chains sequenced from a single sample in a study of tumor-infiltrating lymphocytes in primary liver carcinoma. Joint extraction of RNA and DNA used 20-30 mg of bulk tissue that was unsorted. Total RNA amounting to roughly 0.5 ug was the source from which TCR beta cDNA was made with a constant-region primer. Library construction for TCR beta comprised three nested multiplex PCR rounds performed with slightly modified ARM-PCR. For roughly 11 cycles apiece, the opening two PCR rounds ran with TRBV1-TRBV30 forward primers and a C-beta reverse primer. Via MiXCR, TCRdb re-called the multiplex PCR reads, giving one row per CDR3 protein. The table shows some 110,000 distinct CDR3 sequences, with 55% to 75% occurring only once. The sample consisted of liver tumor tissue from sampling region 3. The subset denotes: tumor region T3, left-lateral pole. All receptors derive from a woman aged 55-75 years with primary liver carcinoma and hepatitis B virus infection.

This clonotype was found a few times. The chain has TRBV28 and TRBJ2-2; 7 positions agree with TRBD2. Germline assignment: CDR1 MDHEN and CDR2 SYDVKM. The J segment lost 1 base and the V segment lost 2 bases, leaving 4 bases of the junction unmatched. The CDR3 runs 16 residues. CDR3 in amino acids: CASSLHREENTGELFF. The DNA for the CDR3 is TGTGCCAGCAGTTTACACCGGGAGGAGAACACCGGGGAGCTGTTTTTT.

A note on this clonotype: This may stem from a read error, because a much larger clone lies one nucleotide away. The chain is built from TRBV12-3 or TRBV12-4 and TRBJ1-1, with D possibly being TRBD1 (6 bases). There are 14 residues in the CDR3. CDR3 loop: CASSFWTANTEAVF. Written as DNA, the CDR3 is TGTGCCAGCAGTTTTTGGACAGCGAACACTGAAGCTGTCTTT.

Details on this clonotype: An end of the junction differs from the germline gene, which may be a read error. This chain uses TRBV28 with TRBJ2-7; 8 nucleotides match TRBD2. Germline V gene sequence: CDR1 MDHEN, CDR2 SYDVKM. The CDR3 consists of 16 residues. The CDR3 sequence is CDSSAAGAGGIYEQYF. In DNA form, the CDR3 reads TGTGACAGCAGTGCTGCGGGGGCGGGAGGTATATACGAGCAGTACTTC.

This clonotype was seen ten or more times. V is TRBV6-6 and J is TRBJ2-1; 8 nucleotides agree with TRBD2. The length of the CDR3 is 13 residues. Germline CDR1 is MNHNY and CDR2 is SVGAGI (reference sequence). V lost 10 bases to trimming and J lost 9 bases; unmatched junction nucleotides: 11. For the CDR3, the DNA is TGTGCCACACGTCCTCCGGGGGGGGGTGAGCAGTTCTTC. Residues: CATRPPGGGEQFF.

About this clonotype itself: A much larger clone is a single base away; this may be a read error. The chain joins TRBV29-1 to TRBJ1-2; D unclear. V gave up 6 bases and J gave up 6 bases, with 20 bases separating them. CDR3 length: 14 amino acids. Germline lookup yields CDR1 SQVTM and CDR2 ANQGSEA. The CDR3 sequence: CSVLLAGGGDGYTF. In nucleotides, the CDR3 is TGCAGCGTCCTTCTGGCAGGTGGCGGGGATGGCTACACCTTC. Together with reference TRBV29-1 and TRBJ1-2, the CDR3 gives the full variable domain: SAVISQKPSRDICQRGTSLTIQCQVDSQVTMMFWYRQQPGQSLTLIATANQGSEATYESGFVIDKFPISRPNLTFSTLTVSNMSPEDSSIYLCSVLLAGGGDGYTFGSGTRLTVV.

V is TRBV28 and J is TRBJ1-1; the D is unclear. Germline CDR1 and CDR2: MDHEN and SYDVKM. This CDR3 region has 12 residues. Deletions cut 6 bases from V and 10 bases from J, with 15 bases between. CDR3 loop: CASRSVALVAFF. CDR3 DNA sequence: TGTGCCAGCAGGTCGGTGGCGTTAGTAGCTTTCTTT.

This sequence joins TRBV30 and TRBJ2-5; D ambiguous. Germline CDR1 reads GTSNPN; CDR2 reads SVGIG (reference sequence). With 3 bases removed from V and 5 bases from J, the gap between germline ends came to 13 bases. The CDR3 extends over 13 amino acids. CDR3 sequence: CAWRGTVRETQYF. The CDR3 coding sequence is TGTGCCTGGAGAGGAACAGTGCGGGAGACCCAGTACTTC. The full variable domain, rest sourced from reference TRBV30 and TRBJ2-5, is SQTIHQWPATLVQPVGSPLSLECTVEGTSNPNLYWYRQAAGRGLQLLFYSVGIGQISSEVPQNLSASRPQDRQFILSSKKLLLSDSGFYLCAWRGTVRETQYFGPGTRLLVL.

On this clonotype itself: A much bigger clone sits one base away, suggesting this may be a read error. V is TRBV28 and J is TRBJ2-4; the match to TRBD2 covers 7 bases. The CDR3 has 16 residues. The germline V gene has CDR1 MDHEN and CDR2 SYDVKM. This CDR3 is CASSESSGRARNIQYF. The CDR3 DNA follows: TGTGCCAGCAGCGAGTCTAGCGGAAGAGCCAGAAACATTCAGTACTTC.

This clonotype was found many times. A read error may produce the germline difference seen at one junction end. The J gene is TRBJ2-7, the V gene TRBV7-8; the D call may be TRBD1 or TRBD2 (5 bases each). CDR3 size: 15 residues. Germline V lookup: CDR1 SGHVS, CDR2 FQNEAQ. The DNA of the CDR3 is TGTGCCAGCAGCTTAGGAGGGGCTCGCTCCCACGAGCAGTACTTC. Protein product: CASSLGGARSHEQYF.

This clonotype was seen only once. One end of the junction is discordant with germline, which a read error may explain. J is TRBJ2-3 and V is TRBV11-2; 8 bases are shared with TRBD1. This CDR3 contains 15 residues. The germline CDR1 and CDR2 sequences are SGHAT and FQNNGV. CDR3 residues: CTSSLRTGNTDTQYF. The CDR3 DNA reads TGTACCAGCAGCTTAAGGACAGGGAACACAGATACGCAGTATTTT.

A few counts support this clonotype. This rearrangement joins TRBV10-3 to TRBJ2-1; 8 nucleotides agree with TRBD2. V shed 2 bases, J shed 7 bases, and the junction held 7 bases outside the gene matches. Germline CDR1 ENHRY, CDR2 SYGVKD. The CDR3 length is 15 residues. The CDR3 region has the DNA TGTGCCATCAGTGAGCCGGGAGGGCACGGGAATGAGCAGTTCTTC. It encodes CAISEPGGHGNEQFF.

Comments on this clonotype: A junction boundary mismatches the germline segment, possibly from a read error. The chain joins TRBV11-2 to TRBJ2-3; D is undetermined. The V gene's germline CDR1 is SGHAT and CDR2 FQNNGV. The CDR3 loop spans 14 amino acids. Written as DNA, the CDR3 is TGTACCAGCAGCTTGCTCCCGAGCACAGATATGCAGTATTTT. It encodes CTSSLLPSTDMQYF.

The V call is TRBV12-3 or TRBV12-4, the J call TRBJ2-6; 11 positions agree with TRBD1. Losses at the gene ends were 7 bases for V and 4 bases for J; bases not matched to a gene: 15. The CDR3 is 19 amino acids. CDR3 coding DNA: TGTGCCAGCAATTTCCTTCTCCGGGACAGGGGGGGCGGGGCCAACGTCCTGACTTTC. This gives the protein CASNFLLRDRGGGANVLTF.

This clonotype showed up many times. This chain connects TRBV7-8 to TRBJ2-1, with TRBD1 matching 7 bases. J lost 6 bases, V lost 5 bases, and 10 bases had no gene match. The germline CDR1 and CDR2 sequences are SGHVS and FQNEAQ. CDR3 length equals 15 residues. CDR3 sequence reads: CASSRRDSLLNEQFF. CDR3 DNA sequence: TGTGCCAGCAGCCGCCGGGACAGCCTCCTCAATGAGCAGTTCTTC.

With respect to this clonotype: The junction does not match germline at one end; this may be a read error. The chain joins TRBV29-1 to TRBJ2-3, with TRBD2 as a possible D gene (6 bases). CDR1 is SQVTM and CDR2 is ANQGSEA in the germline V gene. This CDR3 comprises 13 residues. In nucleotides, the CDR3 is TGCAGTGTTGGGACGGGAGTGACAGATACGCAGTATTTT. It yields the protein CSVGTGVTDTQYF.

Concerning this clonotype: At one end, the junction sequence differs from germline, possibly due to a read error. CDR3 protein: CVTQKTYEQYF. The CDR3, as DNA: TGTGTCACCCAGAAGACCTATGAGCAGTACTTC. V and J are TRBV6-1 and TRBJ2-7; D is undetermined. The V gene's germline CDR1 is MNHNS and CDR2 SASEGT. The CDR3 is 11 amino acids.

This clonotype was found once. The chain couples TRBV5-1 to TRBJ2-3; 8 nucleotides match TRBD2. V trimming: 5 bases; J trimming: 6 bases; junction bases outside the gene matches: 11. This CDR3 spans 15 amino acids. CDR1 is SGHRS and CDR2 is YFSETQ in the germline V gene. CDR3 sequence reads: CASRPLAGVSDTQYF. In DNA, the CDR3 is TGCGCCAGCAGACCGCTAGCGGGCGTATCGGATACGCAGTATTTT. The full variable domain, with the rest looked up from reference TRBV5-1 and TRBJ2-3, is KAGVTQTPRYLIKTRGQQVTLSCSPISGHRSVSWYQQTPGQGLQFLFEYFSETQRNKGNFPGRFSGRQFSNSRSEMNVSTLELGDSALYLCASRPLAGVSDTQYFGPGTRLTVL.

In its sample, this clonotype was seen a few times. The CDR3 coding sequence is TGTGCCACCGCCCAATCTGGGGCCAACGTCCTGACTTTC. As protein: CATAQSGANVLTF. The chain carries TRBV28 and TRBJ2-6; D is undetermined. V was pared by 10 bases and J by 1 base, with 8 bases between. CDR3 length equals 13 residues. The germline V gene has CDR1 MDHEN and CDR2 SYDVKM.

On this clonotype: At one end, the junction sequence differs from germline, possibly due to a read error. The chain has TRBV6-5 and TRBJ2-1; D is possibly TRBD1 (5 bases). This CDR3 has 15 residues. Germline V gene sequence: CDR1 MNHEY, CDR2 SVGAGI. The chain's CDR3 is CASSPRQLTYNEQFF. The CDR3 bases are TGTGCCAGCAGTCCCAGACAGCTGACCTACAATGAACAGTTCTTC.

This clonotype is judged medium-sized. This chain links TRBV11-2 with TRBJ2-7; no definite D call. This CDR3 spans 14 amino acids. The V end was cut by 2 bases, the J end by 1 base, with 9 bases between. Germline V gives CDR1 SGHAT, CDR2 FQNNGV. CDR3 DNA sequence: TGTGCCAGCAGCTTATGGGGTCCGTCCTACGAGCAGTACTTC. It translates to CASSLWGPSYEQYF.

In regard to this clonotype: One end of the junction varies from germline; a read error may be responsible. Written as DNA, the CDR3 is TGTGCCAGCAACTTCGGACCGCAAGAGACTCAGTACTTC. Translating gives CASNFGPQETQYF. This rearrangement joins TRBV11-2 to TRBJ2-5; D gene uncertain. CDR3 length: 13 residues. Per the germline V gene, CDR1 is SGHAT and CDR2 is FQNNGV. Variable domain in full (rest from reference TRBV11-2 and TRBJ2-5): EAGVAQSPRYKIIEKRQSVAFWCNPISGHATLYWYQQILGQGPKLLIQFQNNGVVDDSQLPKDRFSAERLKGVDSTLKIQPAKLEDSAVYLCASNFGPQETQYFGPGTRLLVL.